Reported below is one T cell receptor (beta chain). Its antigen is still unknown. This was a survey-level run. Method: immunoSEQ multiplex PCR; TCRdb's copy keeps in-frame clones and lacks some. This table holds tens of thousands of clones, around 85% found once. Time point in this sample: time of PML onset. All PML patients were female, and all patients had earlier interferon beta. At PML onset, T3 blood samples were taken. This record comes from a study of multiple sclerosis patients with progressive multifocal leukoencephalopathy. Study observations and caveats: Lower normalized Shannon entropy suggested reduced TRB diversity in most PML patients.

This CDR3 contains 20 residues. The rearrangement joins TRBV21-1 to TRBJ2-2; the D call of TRBD1 is as the table states it, not checked on the DNA. TRBV21-1 constitutes a pseudogene. The starting material was PBMCs, obtained from a patient treated with natalizumab. The TCR comes from a young woman with progressive multifocal leukoencephalopathy. CDR3 sequence (DNA): TGTGCCAGCAGCAACACTGGTAGGGACAGACCCTCCGGGGACACCGGGGAGCTGTTTTTT. This translates into CASSNTGRDRPSGDTGELFF.